A selection of T cell receptor beta chains follows, all from one sample in a study of T-cell memory formation after mild COVID-19. TCRdb fed the 5' RACE reads into MiXCR, producing one record per CDR3 protein. Among fewer than 75,000 distinct CDR3 sequences listed, less than 15% were seen once. Source material: PBMCs or a T cell subset sorted from them (not recorded which). These receptors were taken from a man younger than 35 who had mild COVID-19 (a few samples of this study predate the infection). Cell type and time point are not known. The CDR3 runs from the conserved cysteine through the conserved F or W. D genes are given only for firm matches. A clone size is listed for some rows: how often the clone was seen (once, few, many), or a class if it is expanded.

clone size	D gene	J gene	V gene	CDR3 DNA	CDR3 protein
few	TRBD2	TRBJ2-3	TRBV15	TGTGCCACCAGCGGCGGGGGGCTCACAGATACGCAGTATTTT	CATSGGGLTDTQYF
NA	NA	TRBJ1-4	TRBV5-6	TGTGCCAGCAGCTTGGGGGATAATGAAAAACTGTTTTTT	CASSLGDNEKLFF
NA	NA	TRBJ1-1	TRBV5-5	TGTGCCAGCAGCTTGCTAGATGGCATCACTGAAGCTTTCTTT	CASSLLDGITEAFF
NA	TRBD2	TRBJ2-5	TRBV7-2	TGTGCCAGCAGCTTAGGGCTAGCGGGGGGGGTACGGACCCAGTACTTC	CASSLGLAGGVRTQYF
NA	NA	TRBJ1-1	TRBV7-9	TGTGCCAGCAGCTTGGGCCGTGGAGCTTTCTTT	CASSLGRGAFF
many	NA	TRBJ1-2	TRBV12-3/TRBV12-4	TGTGCCAGCAGTTTATACAGGGTATGGGAGAATGGCTACACCTTC	CASSLYRVWENGYTF
NA	NA	TRBJ2-1	TRBV2	TGTGCCAGCAGTGAGGGGCCTGGGCAGTTCTTC	CASSEGPGQFF
few	NA	TRBJ1-1	TRBV2	TGTGCCAGCAGTGAAGGGCAGGGGCCCTTGGACACTGAAGCTTTCTTT	CASSEGQGPLDTEAFF
many	TRBD2	TRBJ2-3	TRBV6-2/TRBV6-3	TGTGCCAGCAGTAGGACTAGCGGGGCTCCAGATACGCAGTATTTT	CASSRTSGAPDTQYF
NA	NA	TRBJ1-5	TRBV18	TGTGCCAGCTCACCACGAGAGGGCCGTGGGGCCCAGCATTTT	CASSPREGRGAQHF
NA	NA	TRBJ2-1	TRBV9	TGTGCCAGCAGCGGTCCAGGGGTATGGGGCAATGAGCAGTTCTTC	CASSGPGVWGNEQFF
many	TRBD1	TRBJ2-5	TRBV20-1	TGCAGTGCTGGAGACAGGGTGTTAAAGGAGACCCAGTACTTC	CSAGDRVLKETQYF
few	NA	TRBJ2-2	TRBV5-1	TGCGCCAGCAAATCCCAACTTGGCACCGGGGAGCTGTTTTTT	CASKSQLGTGELFF
few	NA	TRBJ2-5	TRBV6-5	TGTGCCAGCAGTTCTACCAGGTCGGGGACCCAGTACTTC	CASSSTRSGTQYF
NA	TRBD2	TRBJ2-7	TRBV12-3/TRBV12-4	TGTGCCAGCAGTTTATCTAGCGGGGGCGTCTACGAGCAGTACTTC	CASSLSSGGVYEQYF
NA	NA	TRBJ1-6	TRBV18	TGTGCCAGCTCACCAATGCGGGGGGACGCTGGTAATTCACCCCTCCACTTT	CASSPMRGDAGNSPLHF
few	NA	TRBJ1-5	TRBV6-6	TGTGCCAGCAGTTACCCAAGCAATCAGCCCCAGCATTTT	CASSYPSNQPQHF
many	NA	TRBJ2-3	TRBV12-3/TRBV12-4	TGTGCCAGCAGTACGGGGGGCCTTAGCACAGATACGCAGTATTTT	CASSTGGLSTDTQYF
NA	NA	TRBJ2-3	TRBV5-1	TGCGCCAGCAGCTCCTCCGATCCCACAGATACGCAGTATTTT	CASSSSDPTDTQYF
few	NA	TRBJ2-2	TRBV18	TGTGCCAGCTCACCACGGGTCGGCACCGGGGAGCTGTTTTTT	CASSPRVGTGELFF
NA	TRBD1	TRBJ2-7	TRBV5-1	TGCGCCAGCAGCGAAAGGGACAGAACGTACTCCTACGAGCAGTACTTC	CASSERDRTYSYEQYF
NA	NA	TRBJ1-2	TRBV18	TGTGCCAGCTCACCACCGGCAGGGGATGGCTACACCTTC	CASSPPAGDGYTF
few	TRBD1	TRBJ2-7	TRBV20-1	TGCAGTGCTCCCGGGACAGGAGCCTACGAGCAGTACTTC	CSAPGTGAYEQYF
NA	NA	TRBJ1-2	TRBV28	TGTGCCAGCAGATCGGGAGGGACACTTATCTATGGCTACACCTTC	CASRSGGTLIYGYTF
NA	TRBD1	TRBJ1-4	TRBV12-3/TRBV12-4	TGTGCCAGCAGTTTGTTAGGGGGCCCAACTAATGAAAAACTGTTTTTT	CASSLLGGPTNEKLFF
many	NA	TRBJ2-1	TRBV29-1	TGCAGCGTTGACAGGGACAATGAGCAGTTCTTC	CSVDRDNEQFF
NA	NA	TRBJ2-2	TRBV9	TGTGCCAGCAGCGCGACTCTCTGGGGGGAGCTGTTTTTT	CASSATLWGELFF
NA	TRBD1	TRBJ2-1	TRBV28	TGTGCCAGCAGTGACTTACTCCGGGACAGGGGCACCTACAATGAGCAGTTCTTC	CASSDLLRDRGTYNEQFF
NA	NA	TRBJ2-5	TRBV20-1	TGCAGTGCTAGGAAAGGTGGGACCCGTGGGACCCAGTACTTC	CSARKGGTRGTQYF
NA	NA	TRBJ2-5	TRBV11-2	TGTGCCAGCAGCGGTGAGACAGGTTGGGAGACCCAGTACTTC	CASSGETGWETQYF
many	NA	TRBJ2-1	TRBV12-3/TRBV12-4	TGTGCCAGCAGTTTCTTCGGCAGTAACAATGAGCAGTTCTTC	CASSFFGSNNEQFF
many	TRBD1	TRBJ2-5	TRBV5-1	TGCGCCAGCAGCTCGATACAGGGGTCCCAAGAGACCCAGTACTTC	CASSSIQGSQETQYF
NA	NA	TRBJ2-5	TRBV12-3/TRBV12-4	TGTGCCAGCAGTTACCTGACCGGAAAGACCCAGTACTTC	CASSYLTGKTQYF
NA	NA	TRBJ1-1	TRBV20-1	TGCAGTGCTGTCTGGCGGGGGCGGGACACTGAAGCTTTCTTT	CSAVWRGRDTEAFF
many	TRBD2	TRBJ2-7	TRBV4-2	TGTGCCAGCAGCTATACAGCGGGGGCAGGGGAGCAGTACTTC	CASSYTAGAGEQYF
many	NA	TRBJ2-5	TRBV5-1	TGCGCCAGCAGCTTGGAAAAACAGGGTAGCCAAGAGACCCAGTACTTC	CASSLEKQGSQETQYF
NA	TRBD2	TRBJ2-1	TRBV4-3	TGCGCCAGCAGCCATGGGACTAGCAGTTACAATGAGCAGTTCTTC	CASSHGTSSYNEQFF
many	TRBD2	TRBJ2-3	TRBV5-1	TGCGCCAGCAGCTTTCGGTTTATCCAGCGGGGGCACCAAGATACGCAGTATTTT	CASSFRFIQRGHQDTQYF
many	NA	TRBJ2-3	TRBV6-2/TRBV6-3	TGTGCCAGCAGTTGCCCTGAAGGGGAGAGCACAGATACGCAGTATTTT	CASSCPEGESTDTQYF
NA	NA	TRBJ2-5	TRBV6-6	TGTGCCAGCAGTTACTCAGGGGGGGAAGAGACCCAGTACTTC	CASSYSGGEETQYF
NA	NA	TRBJ1-3	TRBV12-3/TRBV12-4	TGTGCCAGCAGGGTAACAGGGACCGGAAACACCATATATTTT	CASRVTGTGNTIYF
many	NA	TRBJ2-7	TRBV13	TGTGCCAGCAGCCGCCGGGACACAGGGTTCTACGAGCAGTACTTC	CASSRRDTGFYEQYF